This T cell receptor (beta chain) originates from a study of cytomegalovirus exposure and HLA in healthy donors. Study-level information: For the approximately 430 genotyped donors, approximately 82% fell within the Caucasian-associated ancestry cluster. General observations from the study: Within the data, a cluster of highly shared sequence variants was likely a sequencing artifact. Association with HLA alleles at 0.05 false discovery rate was found for 16,951 TCR beta sequences in a later analysis. Most CMV-associated TCR beta chains appeared HLA-restricted in a later analysis.

The germline CDR1 and CDR2 sequences are GTSNPN and SVGIG (reference sequence). This CDR3 comprises 15 residues. Trimming removed 2 bases at V and 1 base at J, with 14 bases between. This PCR relied on a set of 60 Vbeta primers and 13 Jbeta primers. Data came from immunoSEQ multiplex PCR; TCRdb stores just in-frame clones and leaves some out. The sample lists roughly 180,000 clones; around 78% were seen once. Turning to this clone: Its antigen is unidentified.

The chain uses TRBV30 and TRBJ1-1; D remains unclear. This sequence originates from a woman aged 50 to 65 in good health and CMV-seropositive. Sequenced input: PBMCs. CDR3 amino acids: CAWSPRGMWNTEAFF. Here the CDR3 DNA reads TGTGCCTGGAGTCCCCGAGGGATGTGGAACACTGAAGCTTTCTTT.